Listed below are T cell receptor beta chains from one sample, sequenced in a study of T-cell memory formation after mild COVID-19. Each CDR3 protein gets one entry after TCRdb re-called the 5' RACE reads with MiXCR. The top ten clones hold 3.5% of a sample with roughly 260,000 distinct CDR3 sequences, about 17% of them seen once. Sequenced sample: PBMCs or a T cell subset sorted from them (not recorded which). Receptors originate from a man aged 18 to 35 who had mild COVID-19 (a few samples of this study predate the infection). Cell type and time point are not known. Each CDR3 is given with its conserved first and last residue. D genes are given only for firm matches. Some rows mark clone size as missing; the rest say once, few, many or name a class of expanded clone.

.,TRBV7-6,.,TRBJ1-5,CASSRLAGNGPQHF,TGTGCCAGCAGCCGGCTAGCAGGGAATGGTCCCCAGCATTTT
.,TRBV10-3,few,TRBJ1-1,CAIRPRDGTEAFF,TGTGCCATCAGGCCCCGGGACGGCACTGAAGCTTTCTTT
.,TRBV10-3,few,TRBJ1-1,CAISESRGQAEEAFF,TGTGCCATCAGTGAGTCTAGGGGACAAGCAGAGGAAGCTTTCTTT
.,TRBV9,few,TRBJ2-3,CASSVVPASTDTQYF,TGTGCCAGCAGCGTAGTACCCGCTAGCACAGATACGCAGTATTTT
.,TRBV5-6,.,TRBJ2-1,CASSLGILVLNEQFF,TGTGCCAGCAGCCTGGGTATTTTAGTTCTTAATGAGCAGTTCTTC
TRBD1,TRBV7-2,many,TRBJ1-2,CASSQRQGPSGYTF,TGTGCCAGCAGCCAGAGACAGGGACCGAGTGGCTACACCTTC
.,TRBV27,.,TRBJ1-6,CASSFVNSPLHF,TGTGCCAGCAGTTTCGTAAATTCACCCCTCCACTTT
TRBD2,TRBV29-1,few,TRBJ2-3,CSVGTGGNTDTQYF,TGCAGCGTGGGGACGGGGGGGAACACAGATACGCAGTATTTT
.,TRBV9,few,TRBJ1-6,CASSVESLAAPNSPLHF,TGTGCCAGCAGCGTAGAGAGTCTTGCGGCGCCCAATTCACCCCTCCACTTT
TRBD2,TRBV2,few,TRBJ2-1,CASSAGLAGGNEQFF,TGTGCCAGCAGTGCGGGACTAGCGGGGGGAAATGAGCAGTTCTTC
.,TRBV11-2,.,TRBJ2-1,CASSLTGSLNNEQFF,TGTGCCAGCAGCTTAACGGGCTCCCTAAACAATGAGCAGTTCTTC
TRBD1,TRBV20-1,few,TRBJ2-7,CSAGDSGTYEQYF,TGCAGTGCGGGGGACAGTGGAACCTACGAGCAGTACTTC
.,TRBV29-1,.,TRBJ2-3,CSVDGAGGSTDTQYF,TGCAGCGTTGATGGGGCAGGGGGGAGCACAGATACGCAGTATTTT
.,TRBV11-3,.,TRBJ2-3,CASSTQWTDTQYF,TGTGCCAGCAGCACCCAATGGACAGATACGCAGTATTTT
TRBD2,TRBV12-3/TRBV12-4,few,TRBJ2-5,CASGGVQETQYF,TGTGCCAGCGGGGGGGTCCAAGAGACCCAGTACTTC
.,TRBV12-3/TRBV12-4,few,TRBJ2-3,CASSLGDGRRTDTQYF,TGTGCCAGCAGTTTAGGGGACGGGAGACGCACAGATACGCAGTATTTT
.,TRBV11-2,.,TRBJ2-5,CASLDQETQYF,TGTGCCAGCCTCGACCAAGAGACCCAGTACTTC
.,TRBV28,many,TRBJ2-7,CASSLGHPGSYEQYF,TGTGCCAGCAGTTTGGGACACCCGGGCTCCTACGAGCAGTACTTC
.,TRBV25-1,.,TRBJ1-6,CASTGGGMNSPLHF,TGTGCCAGCACCGGAGGGGGGATGAATTCACCCCTCCACTTT
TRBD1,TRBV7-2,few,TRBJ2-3,CASSWAGQGSDTQYF,TGTGCCAGCAGCTGGGCAGGACAGGGCTCAGATACGCAGTATTTT
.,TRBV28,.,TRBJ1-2,CASILWPGGLGYTF,TGTGCCAGCATCCTATGGCCGGGGGGCCTTGGCTACACCTTC
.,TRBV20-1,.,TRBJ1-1,CSARRAGVDTEAFF,TGCAGTGCTAGAAGAGCGGGGGTCGACACTGAAGCTTTCTTT
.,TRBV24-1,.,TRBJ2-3,CASHGTLASTDTQYF,TGTGCCAGCCACGGGACTCTGGCTAGCACAGATACGCAGTATTTT
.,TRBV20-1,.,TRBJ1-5,CSARDGQTNQPQHF,TGCAGTGCTAGAGATGGGCAGACAAATCAGCCCCAGCATTTT
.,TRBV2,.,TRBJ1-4,CASRGTQTEKLFF,TGTGCCAGCAGGGGGACACAAACGGAAAAACTGTTTTTT
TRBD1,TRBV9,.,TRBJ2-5,CASSVGQGRQYQETQYF,TGTGCCAGCAGCGTCGGACAGGGCCGACAGTACCAAGAGACCCAGTACTTC
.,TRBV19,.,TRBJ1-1,CAGTKPGRGNTEAFF,TGTGCCGGGACTAAACCCGGGCGAGGTAACACTGAAGCTTTCTTT
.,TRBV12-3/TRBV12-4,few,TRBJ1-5,CASSFEGGSNQPQHF,TGTGCCAGCAGTTTTGAAGGGGGGAGCAATCAGCCCCAGCATTTT
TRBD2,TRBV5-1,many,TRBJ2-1,CATSGGNSYNEQFF,TGCGCCACCTCGGGGGGGAACTCCTACAATGAGCAGTTCTTC
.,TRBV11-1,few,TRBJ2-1,CASSGWIRGGPVSSYNEQFF,TGTGCCAGCTCGGGTTGGATAAGAGGGGGACCGGTCAGCTCCTACAATGAGCAGTTCTTC
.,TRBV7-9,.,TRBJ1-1,CASSRGPGGSEAFF,TGTGCCAGCAGCCGAGGACCGGGGGGTTCCGAAGCTTTCTTT
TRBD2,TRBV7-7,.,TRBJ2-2,CASSFRPSGGPNTGELFF,TGTGCTAGCAGCTTTAGGCCTAGCGGGGGGCCGAACACCGGGGAGCTGTTTTTT